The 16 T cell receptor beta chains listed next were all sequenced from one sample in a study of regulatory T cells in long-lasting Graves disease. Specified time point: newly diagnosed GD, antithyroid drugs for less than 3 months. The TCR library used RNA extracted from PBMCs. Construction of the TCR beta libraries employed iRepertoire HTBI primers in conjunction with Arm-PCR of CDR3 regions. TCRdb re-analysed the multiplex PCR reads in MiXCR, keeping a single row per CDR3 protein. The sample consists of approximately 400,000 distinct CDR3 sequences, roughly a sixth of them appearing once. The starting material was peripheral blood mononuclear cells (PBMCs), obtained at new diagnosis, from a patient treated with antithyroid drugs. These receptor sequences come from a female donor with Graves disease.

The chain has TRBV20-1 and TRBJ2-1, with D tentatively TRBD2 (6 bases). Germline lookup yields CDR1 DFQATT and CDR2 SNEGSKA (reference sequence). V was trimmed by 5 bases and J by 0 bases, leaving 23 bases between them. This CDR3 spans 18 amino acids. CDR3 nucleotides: TGCAGTGCTTTGATGCCGAGGAGGACTACGAGCTCCTACAATGAGCAGTTCTTC. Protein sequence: CSALMPRRTTSSYNEQFF.

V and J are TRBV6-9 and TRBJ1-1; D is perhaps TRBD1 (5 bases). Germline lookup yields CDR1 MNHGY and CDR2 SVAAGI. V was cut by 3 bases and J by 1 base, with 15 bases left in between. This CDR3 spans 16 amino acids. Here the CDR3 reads CASSYYWGGTNTEAFF. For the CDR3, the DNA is TGTGCCAGCAGTTACTATTGGGGCGGAACGAACACTGAAGCTTTCTTT.

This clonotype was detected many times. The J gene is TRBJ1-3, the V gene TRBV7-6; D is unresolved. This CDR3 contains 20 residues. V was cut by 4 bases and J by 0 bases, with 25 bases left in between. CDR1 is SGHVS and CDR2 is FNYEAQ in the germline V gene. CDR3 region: CASSSIRKSPPGTSGNTIYF. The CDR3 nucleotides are TGTGCCAGCAGCTCGATCCGAAAAAGCCCCCCCGGCACCTCTGGAAACACCATATATTTT.

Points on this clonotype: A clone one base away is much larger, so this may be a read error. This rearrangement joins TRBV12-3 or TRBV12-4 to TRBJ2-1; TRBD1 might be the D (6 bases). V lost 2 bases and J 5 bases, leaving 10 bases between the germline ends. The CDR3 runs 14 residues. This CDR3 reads CASSLTGHNNEQFF. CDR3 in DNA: TGTGCCAGCAGTTTAACGGGACACAACAATGAGCAGTTCTTC.

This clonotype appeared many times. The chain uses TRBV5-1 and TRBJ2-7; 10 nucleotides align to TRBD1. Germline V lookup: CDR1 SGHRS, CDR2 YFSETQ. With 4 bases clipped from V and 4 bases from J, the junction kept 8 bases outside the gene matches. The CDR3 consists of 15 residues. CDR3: CASSKGWTGGYEQYF. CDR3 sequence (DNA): TGCGCCAGCAGCAAGGGATGGACAGGGGGTTACGAGCAGTACTTC.

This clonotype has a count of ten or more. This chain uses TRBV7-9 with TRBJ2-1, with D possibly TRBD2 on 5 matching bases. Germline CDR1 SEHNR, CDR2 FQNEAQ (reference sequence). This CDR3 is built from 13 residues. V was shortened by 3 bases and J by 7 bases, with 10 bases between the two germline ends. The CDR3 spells CASSFGEWNEQFF. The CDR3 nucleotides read TGTGCCAGCAGCTTCGGGGAGTGGAATGAGCAGTTCTTC.

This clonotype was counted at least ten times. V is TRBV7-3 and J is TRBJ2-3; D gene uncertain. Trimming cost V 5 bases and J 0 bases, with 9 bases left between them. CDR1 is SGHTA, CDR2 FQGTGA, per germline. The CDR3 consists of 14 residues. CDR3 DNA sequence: TGTGCCAGCAGCCCGTCACATAGCACAGATACGCAGTATTTT. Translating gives CASSPSHSTDTQYF.

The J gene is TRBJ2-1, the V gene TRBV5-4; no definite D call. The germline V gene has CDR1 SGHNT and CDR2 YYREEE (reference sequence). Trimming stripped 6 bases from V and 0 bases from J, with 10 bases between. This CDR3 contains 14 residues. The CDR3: CASNNPSSYNEQFF. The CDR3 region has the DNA TGTGCCAGCAACAATCCTAGCTCCTACAATGAGCAGTTCTTC.

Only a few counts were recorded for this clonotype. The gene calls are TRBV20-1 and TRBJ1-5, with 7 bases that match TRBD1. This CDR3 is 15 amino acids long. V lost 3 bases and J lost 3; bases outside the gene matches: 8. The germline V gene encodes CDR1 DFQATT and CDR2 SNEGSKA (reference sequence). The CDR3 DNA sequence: TGCAGTGCTAGGGGGCTCGGGACAGACAATCAGCCCCAGCATTTT. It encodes CSARGLGTDNQPQHF.

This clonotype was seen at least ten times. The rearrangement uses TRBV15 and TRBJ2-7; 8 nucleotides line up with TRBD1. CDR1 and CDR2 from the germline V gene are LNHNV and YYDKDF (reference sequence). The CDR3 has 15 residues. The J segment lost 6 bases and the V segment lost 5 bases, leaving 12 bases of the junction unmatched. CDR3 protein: CATSGNRGIGGEQYF. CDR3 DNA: TGTGCCACCAGCGGGAACAGGGGGATCGGGGGCGAGCAGTACTTC.

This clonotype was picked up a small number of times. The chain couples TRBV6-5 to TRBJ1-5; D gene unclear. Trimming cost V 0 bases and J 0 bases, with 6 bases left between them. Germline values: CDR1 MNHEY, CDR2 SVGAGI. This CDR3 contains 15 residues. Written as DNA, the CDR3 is TGTGCCAGCAGTTACTCTGGGGATAGCAATCAGCCCCAGCATTTT. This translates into CASSYSGDSNQPQHF.

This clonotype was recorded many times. The CDR3 sequence: CASKGQMYTEAFF. As DNA, the CDR3 is TGTGCCAGCAAGGGACAGATGTACACTGAAGCTTTCTTT. The J gene is TRBJ1-1, the V gene TRBV6-1; 7 bases agree with TRBD1. V lost 7 bases and J lost 3; bases outside the gene matches: 5. CDR1 is MNHNS and CDR2 is SASEGT in the germline V gene. This CDR3 is 13 amino acids long.

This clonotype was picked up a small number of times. The CDR3 DNA reads as TGTGCCAGCAGTGTTACAGGGACGGGCACTGAAGCTTTCTTT. Translating gives CASSVTGTGTEAFF. The chain couples TRBV28 to TRBJ1-1, with D possibly being TRBD1 (6 bases). V lost 5 bases, J lost 4 bases, and 14 bases lay in between. The CDR3 loop spans 14 amino acids. The V gene's germline CDR1 is MDHEN and CDR2 SYDVKM.

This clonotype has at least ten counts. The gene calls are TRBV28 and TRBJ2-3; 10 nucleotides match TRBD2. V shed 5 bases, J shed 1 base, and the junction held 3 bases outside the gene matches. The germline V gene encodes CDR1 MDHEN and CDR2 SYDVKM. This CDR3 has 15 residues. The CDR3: CASSSLAGGTDTQYF. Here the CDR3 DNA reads TGTGCCAGCAGTAGCCTAGCGGGAGGCACAGATACGCAGTATTTT.

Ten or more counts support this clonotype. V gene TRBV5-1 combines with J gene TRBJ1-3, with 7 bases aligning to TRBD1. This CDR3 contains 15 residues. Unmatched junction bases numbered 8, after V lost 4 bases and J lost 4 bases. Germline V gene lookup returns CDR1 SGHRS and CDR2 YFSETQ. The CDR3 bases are TGCGCCAGCAGCCCCTCGACAGGGTTCGGAAACACCATATATTTT. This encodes CASSPSTGFGNTIYF.

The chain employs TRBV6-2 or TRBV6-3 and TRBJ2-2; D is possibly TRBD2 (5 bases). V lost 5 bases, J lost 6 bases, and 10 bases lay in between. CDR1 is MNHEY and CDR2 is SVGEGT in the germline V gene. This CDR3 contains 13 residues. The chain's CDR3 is CASSDPGSGELFF. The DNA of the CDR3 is TGTGCCAGCAGTGACCCGGGATCCGGGGAGCTGTTTTTT.